This TCR beta chain was retrieved from a study of CD8 T cells in Susac syndrome. TEMRA cells were enriched by FACS, and CD4+ and CD8+ T cells were negatively isolated. The CDR3 sequence is 15 residues long. Trimming removed 7 bases from V and 4 bases from J; junction bases left unmatched: 8. The germline V gene has CDR1 LGHDT and CDR2 YNNKEL (reference sequence). With random hexamers, reverse transcription was performed on about 0.5 to 1 ug of RNA. MiXCR, run by TCRdb on the immunoSEQ multiplex PCR reads, gives a single entry per CDR3 protein. Of 150,000 or so distinct CDR3 sequences in the sample, roughly 95% were seen once.

This rearrangement joins TRBV3-1 to TRBJ2-3; 10 bases are a match to TRBD2. The clonotype originates from a human donor with multiple sclerosis. Sequenced material: CD4+ T cells from PBMCs. Written as DNA, the CDR3 is TGTGCCAGCATGGACCCCGGGACTAGCGCAGATACGCAGTATTTT. Translated, it gives CASMDPGTSADTQYF.